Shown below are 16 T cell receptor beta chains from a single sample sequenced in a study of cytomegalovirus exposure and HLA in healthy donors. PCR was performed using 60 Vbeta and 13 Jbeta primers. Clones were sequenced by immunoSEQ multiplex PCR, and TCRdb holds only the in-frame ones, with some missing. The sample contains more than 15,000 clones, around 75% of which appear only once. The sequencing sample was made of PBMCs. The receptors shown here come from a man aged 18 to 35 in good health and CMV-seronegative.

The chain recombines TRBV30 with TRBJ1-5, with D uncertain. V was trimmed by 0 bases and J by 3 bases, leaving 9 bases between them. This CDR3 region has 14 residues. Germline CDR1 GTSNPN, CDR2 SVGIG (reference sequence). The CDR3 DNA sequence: TGTGCCTGGAGTGTACTAGGGAACAATCAGCCCCAGCATTTT. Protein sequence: CAWSVLGNNQPQHF.

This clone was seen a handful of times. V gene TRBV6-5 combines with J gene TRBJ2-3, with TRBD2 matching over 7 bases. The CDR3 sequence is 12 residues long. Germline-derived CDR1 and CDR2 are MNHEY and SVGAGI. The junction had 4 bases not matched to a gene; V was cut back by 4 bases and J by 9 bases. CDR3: CASSSGLGTQYF. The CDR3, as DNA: TGTGCCAGCAGTTCCGGACTAGGAACGCAGTATTTT.

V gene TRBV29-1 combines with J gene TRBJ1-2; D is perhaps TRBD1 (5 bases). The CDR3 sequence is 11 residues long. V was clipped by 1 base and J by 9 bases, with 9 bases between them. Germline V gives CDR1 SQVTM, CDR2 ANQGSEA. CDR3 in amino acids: CSVEGAGSYTF. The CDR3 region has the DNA TGCAGCGTTGAAGGGGCAGGGAGCTACACCTTC.

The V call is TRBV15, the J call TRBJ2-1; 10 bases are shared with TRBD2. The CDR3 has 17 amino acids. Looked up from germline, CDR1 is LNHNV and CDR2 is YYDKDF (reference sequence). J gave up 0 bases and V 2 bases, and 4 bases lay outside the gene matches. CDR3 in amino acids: CATSRPRTSGSYNEQFF. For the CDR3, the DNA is TGTGCCACCAGCAGACCCCGGACTAGCGGCTCCTACAATGAGCAGTTCTTC.

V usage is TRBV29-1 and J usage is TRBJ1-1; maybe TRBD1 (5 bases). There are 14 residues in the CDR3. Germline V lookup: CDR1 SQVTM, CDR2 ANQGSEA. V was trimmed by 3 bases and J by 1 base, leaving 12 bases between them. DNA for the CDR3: TGCAGCGTTGAGGGGCAGGGTTGGAACACTGAAGCTTTCTTT. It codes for CSVEGQGWNTEAFF.

The DNA for the CDR3 is TGTGCCAGCACCCATAACAGGGGTGAAGCTTTCTTT. Translating gives CASTHNRGEAFF. The chain has TRBV6-6 and TRBJ1-1; 7 nucleotides align to TRBD1. The germline V gene has CDR1 MNHNY and CDR2 SVGAGI (reference sequence). V lost 7 bases to trimming and J lost 7 bases; unmatched junction nucleotides: 6. This CDR3 is 12 amino acids long.

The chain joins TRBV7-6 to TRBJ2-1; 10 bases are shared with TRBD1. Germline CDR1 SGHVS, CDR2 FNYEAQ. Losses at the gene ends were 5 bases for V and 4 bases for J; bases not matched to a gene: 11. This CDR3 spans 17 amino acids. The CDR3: CASSTRDGTGVYNEQFF. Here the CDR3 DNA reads TGTGCCAGCAGCACCCGGGATGGGACAGGGGTATACAATGAGCAGTTCTTC.

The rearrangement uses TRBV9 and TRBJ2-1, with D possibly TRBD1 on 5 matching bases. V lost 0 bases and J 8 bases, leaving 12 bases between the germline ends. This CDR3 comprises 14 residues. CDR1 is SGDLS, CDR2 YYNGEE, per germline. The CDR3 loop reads CASSVESRVYEQFF. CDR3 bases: TGTGCCAGCAGCGTAGAGTCCAGGGTCTATGAGCAGTTCTTC.

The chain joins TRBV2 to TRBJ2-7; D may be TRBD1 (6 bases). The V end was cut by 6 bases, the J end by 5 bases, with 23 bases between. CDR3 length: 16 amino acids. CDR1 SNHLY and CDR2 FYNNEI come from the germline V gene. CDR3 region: CASRRIIQEQGNEQYF. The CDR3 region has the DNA TGTGCCAGCAGGAGAATTATACAGGAACAGGGAAACGAGCAGTACTTC.

The CDR3 spells CASSTPDRGPHTEAFF. DNA of the CDR3: TGTGCCAGTTCAACACCAGACAGGGGGCCTCACACTGAAGCTTTCTTT. V gene TRBV2 combines with J gene TRBJ1-1; 10 bases are a match to TRBD1. Germline CDR1 reads SNHLY; CDR2 reads FYNNEI. Unmatched junction bases numbered 13, after V lost 9 bases and J lost 3 bases. The CDR3 has 16 residues.

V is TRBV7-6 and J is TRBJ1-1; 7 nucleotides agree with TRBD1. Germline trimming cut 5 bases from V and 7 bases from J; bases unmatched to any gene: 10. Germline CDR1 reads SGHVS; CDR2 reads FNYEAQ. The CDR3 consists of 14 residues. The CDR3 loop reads CASSPRQGLDEAFF. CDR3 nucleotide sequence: TGTGCCAGCAGCCCGCGACAGGGATTGGATGAAGCTTTCTTT.

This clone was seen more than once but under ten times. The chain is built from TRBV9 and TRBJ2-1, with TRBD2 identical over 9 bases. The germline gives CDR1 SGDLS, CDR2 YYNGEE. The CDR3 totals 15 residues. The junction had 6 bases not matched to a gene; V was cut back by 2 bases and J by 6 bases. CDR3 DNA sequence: TGTGCCAGCAGCGTTTGGGGACTAGCAGGCAATGAGCAGTTCTTC. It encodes CASSVWGLAGNEQFF.

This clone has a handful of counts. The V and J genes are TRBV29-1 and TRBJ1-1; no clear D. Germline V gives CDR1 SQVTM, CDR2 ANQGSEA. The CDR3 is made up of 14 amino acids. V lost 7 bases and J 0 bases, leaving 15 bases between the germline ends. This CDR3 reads CSAEGGGVNTEAFF. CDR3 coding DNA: TGCAGCGCCGAGGGAGGAGGTGTGAACACTGAAGCTTTCTTT.

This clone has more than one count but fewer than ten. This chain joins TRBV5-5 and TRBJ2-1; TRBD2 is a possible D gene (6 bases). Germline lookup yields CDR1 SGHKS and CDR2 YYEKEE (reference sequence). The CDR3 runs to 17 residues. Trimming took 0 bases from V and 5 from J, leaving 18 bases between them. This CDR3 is CASSLGRGRGANNEQFF. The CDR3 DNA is TGTGCCAGCAGCTTGGGGAGGGGTCGCGGGGCCAACAATGAGCAGTTCTTC.

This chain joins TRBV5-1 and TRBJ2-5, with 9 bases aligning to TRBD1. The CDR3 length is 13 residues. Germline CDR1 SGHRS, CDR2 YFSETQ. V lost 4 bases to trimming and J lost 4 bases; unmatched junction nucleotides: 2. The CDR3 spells CASSGGQGETQYF. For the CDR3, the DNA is TGCGCCAGCAGCGGGGGACAGGGAGAGACCCAGTACTTC.

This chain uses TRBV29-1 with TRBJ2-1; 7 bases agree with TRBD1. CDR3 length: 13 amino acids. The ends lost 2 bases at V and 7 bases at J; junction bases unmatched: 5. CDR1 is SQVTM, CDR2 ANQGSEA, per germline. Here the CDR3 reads CSVERGLVNEQFF. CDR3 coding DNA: TGCAGCGTTGAAAGGGGGCTAGTGAATGAGCAGTTCTTC.